This passage covers 12 T cell receptor beta chains from one sample sequenced in a study of response to subunit inactivated influenza vaccine. TCRdb recomputed calls from the RT-PCR reads with MiXCR, one row per CDR3 protein. This sample carries about 780,000 distinct CDR3 sequences, roughly 18% of them seen once, and the ten largest clones take approximately 10%. The sample consisted of PBMCs from blood, taken about 5 days after vaccination. The receptors were gathered from a man aged 45-65 years who received an inactivated influenza vaccine.

The CDR3 nucleotides are TGTGCCATCAGTGGGACAGGGGTTAATGGCTACACCTTC. Amino acid sequence: CAISGTGVNGYTF. The J gene is TRBJ1-2, the V gene TRBV10-3, with 9 bases fitting TRBD1. Germline loops: CDR1 ENHRY, CDR2 SYGVKD. There are 13 residues in the CDR3. V shed 4 bases and J 6 bases; nucleotides not matched to a gene: 3.

This rearrangement joins TRBV6-5 to TRBJ2-2, with D possibly TRBD1 on 6 matching bases. The germline V gene encodes CDR1 MNHEY and CDR2 SVGAGI. The V end was cut by 0 bases, the J end by 5 bases, with 7 bases between. This CDR3 is 14 amino acids long. CDR3: CASSYSRGTGELFF. Here the CDR3 DNA reads TGTGCCAGCAGTTACTCCAGGGGTACCGGGGAGCTGTTTTTT.

The rearrangement joins TRBV7-2 to TRBJ1-1, with unresolved D. V was trimmed by 1 base and J by 3 bases, leaving 6 bases between them. Per the germline V gene, CDR1 is SGHTA and CDR2 is FQGNSA. The CDR3 has 13 residues. CDR3 sequence reads: CASSLEEDTEAFF. DNA of the CDR3: TGTGCCAGCAGCTTAGAGGAAGACACTGAAGCTTTCTTT.

The gene calls are TRBV7-2 and TRBJ2-7, with 10 bases identical to TRBD2. Germline lookup yields CDR1 SGHTA and CDR2 FQGNSA. V lost 5 bases to trimming and J lost 3 bases; unmatched junction nucleotides: 7. The CDR3 is 15 residues long. The CDR3 DNA sequence: TGTGCCAGCAGCGCGCTAGCGGGGGAACACTACGAGCAGTACTTC. Its translation: CASSALAGEHYEQYF.

The CDR3 sequence is CASSLEQGGQPQHF. The DNA of the CDR3 is TGTGCCAGCAGTTTAGAACAGGGCGGTCAGCCCCAGCATTTT. The chain couples TRBV12-3 or TRBV12-4 to TRBJ1-5; a possible D gene is TRBD1 (6 bases). The CDR3 sequence is 14 residues long. The germline V and J ends were trimmed by 1 base and 6 bases, with 10 bases remaining between them.

The gene calls are TRBV4-1 and TRBJ2-7; 7 bases agree with TRBD2. Germline loops: CDR1 MGHRA, CDR2 YSYEKL. With 3 bases clipped from V and 4 bases from J, the junction kept 12 bases outside the gene matches. CDR3 size: 16 residues. The CDR3 DNA follows: TGCGCCAGCAGCCAGGAAGATTCTAGCGGAACATACGAGCAGTACTTC. Its protein is CASSQEDSSGTYEQYF.

In this sample, this clonotype turned up many times. The chain recombines TRBV20-1 with TRBJ2-7, with D maybe TRBD1 (7 bases). V gave up 2 bases and J gave up 3 bases, with 14 bases separating them. CDR1 and CDR2 from the germline V gene are DFQATT and SNEGSKA (reference sequence). The CDR3 extends over 14 amino acids. The CDR3 DNA follows: TGCAGTGCTAGACGCGGGACAGCCAACTACGAGCAGTACTTC. Amino acids: CSARRGTANYEQYF.

The chain is built from TRBV5-1 and TRBJ2-2; no clear D gene. V was shortened by 5 bases and J by 8 bases, with 19 bases between the two germline ends. Germline V gives CDR1 SGHRS, CDR2 YFSETQ. The CDR3 spans 15 residues. CDR3 loop: CASRPTTNEVGELFF. Here the CDR3 DNA reads TGCGCCAGCAGACCCACTACCAACGAGGTTGGGGAGCTGTTTTTT.

In this sample, this clonotype turned up a few times. This chain connects TRBV6-2 or TRBV6-3 to TRBJ2-7, with D unclear. The CDR3 sequence is 13 residues long. V was cut by 2 bases and J by 3 bases, with 8 bases left in between. CDR1 MNHEY and CDR2 SVGEGT come from the germline V gene. The CDR3 sequence: CASSYVEIYEQYF. CDR3 nucleotides: TGTGCCAGCAGTTACGTCGAAATCTACGAGCAGTACTTC.

This chain connects TRBV12-3 or TRBV12-4 to TRBJ2-1, with 10 bases lining up with TRBD2. This CDR3 is built from 16 residues. J lost 8 bases, V lost 7 bases, and 14 bases had no gene match. CDR3 amino acids: CASIKRPSGGIYEQFF. CDR3 DNA sequence: TGTGCCAGCATAAAACGGCCTAGCGGGGGTATCTATGAGCAGTTCTTC.

The V gene is TRBV29-1, the J gene TRBJ2-7; 9 nucleotides match TRBD1. Trimming removed 6 bases from V and 5 bases from J; junction bases left unmatched: 8. The germline gives CDR1 SQVTM, CDR2 ANQGSEA. The CDR3 sequence is 13 residues long. The CDR3 DNA reads TGCAGCGTCAGGACAGGGGAGCGACACGAGCAGTACTTC. It specifies CSVRTGERHEQYF.

V usage is TRBV7-2 and J usage is TRBJ1-5; the match to TRBD1 covers 7 bases. This CDR3 is 14 amino acids long. CDR1 SGHTA and CDR2 FQGNSA come from the germline V gene. V lost 4 bases to trimming and J lost 4 bases; unmatched junction nucleotides: 4. The CDR3 sequence: CASSWDRNNQPQHF. Here the CDR3 DNA reads TGTGCCAGCAGCTGGGACAGAAATAATCAGCCCCAGCATTTT.